This is a list of T cell receptor beta chains from one sample in a study of T cells in Graves' hyperthyroidism and ophthalmopathy. Each CDR3 protein is one row after TCRdb ran MiXCR on the multiplex PCR reads. The table includes around 300,000 distinct CDR3 sequences, around 20% detected once. Sequenced material: blood. The receptors originated from a man aged 30 to 45 with Graves' ophthalmopathy. Both conserved end residues are part of each CDR3. Fields, in order: J gene, V gene, clone size, D gene, CDR3 protein, CDR3 DNA. A D gene is named only where the DNA matches it firmly. Only part of the rows carry a size: once, few, many, or a class if the clone is expanded.

>TRBJ2-4|TRBV5-8|.|.
CASSLEGAKNIQYF
TGTGCCAGCAGCTTGGAGGGCGCCAAAAACATTCAGTACTTC
>TRBJ2-7|TRBV12-3/TRBV12-4|many|.
CASSLADSYEQYF
TGTGCCAGCAGTTTAGCCGACTCCTACGAGCAGTACTTC
>TRBJ2-7|TRBV7-3|many|.
CASQGLSYEQYF
TGTGCCAGCCAGGGACTTTCCTACGAGCAGTACTTC
>TRBJ2-7|TRBV11-1|few|TRBD2
CASSVSGGSNPYEQYF
TGTGCCAGCAGCGTCTCGGGAGGCTCCAACCCCTACGAGCAGTACTTC
>TRBJ2-2|TRBV10-1|.|.
CASRPGPNTGELFF
TGCGCCAGCAGGCCCGGTCCGAACACCGGGGAGCTGTTTTTT
>TRBJ2-1|TRBV7-3|many|TRBD1
CASSPGRGNNEQFF
TGTGCCAGCAGCCCCGGCAGGGGGAACAATGAGCAGTTCTTC
>TRBJ2-3|TRBV7-2|.|.
CASSWSSPLVTQYF
TGTGCCAGCAGCTGGTCCTCACCACTAGTTACGCAGTATTTT
>TRBJ2-3|TRBV20-1|.|TRBD2
CSARDLTSGGPTGDTQYF
TGCAGTGCTAGAGATTTAACTAGCGGGGGGCCAACGGGAGATACGCAGTATTTT
>TRBJ1-3|TRBV5-1|.|TRBD1
CASSLDGQGAGNTIYF
TGCGCCAGCAGCCTGGACGGACAGGGAGCCGGAAACACCATATATTTT
>TRBJ2-1|TRBV11-3|.|.
CASSPDFPTYNEQFF
TGTGCCAGCAGCCCGGACTTTCCTACCTACAATGAGCAGTTCTTC
>TRBJ2-1|TRBV10-2|.|TRBD2
CASTPSGRENEQFF
TGCGCCAGCACCCCTAGCGGGAGGGAGAATGAGCAGTTCTTC
>TRBJ2-3|TRBV24-1|.|.
CATSSRANPTDTQYF
TGTGCCACCAGCTCCAGGGCAAATCCCACAGATACGCAGTATTTT
>TRBJ2-7|TRBV6-5|few|TRBD2
CASSYSTSGRTYEQYF
TGTGCCAGCAGTTACTCGACTAGCGGGAGAACGTACGAGCAGTACTTC
>TRBJ1-5|TRBV2|.|.
CASRNAPRTVYSNQPQHF
TGTGCCAGCAGAAACGCCCCTCGGACAGTTTATAGCAATCAGCCCCAGCATTTT
>TRBJ1-5|TRBV2|few|.
CASGATANQPQHF
TGTGCCAGCGGGGCCACAGCAAATCAGCCCCAGCATTTT
>TRBJ2-2|TRBV19|.|TRBD1
CASGRTGDTGELFF
TGTGCCAGCGGACGGACAGGTGACACCGGGGAGCTGTTTTTT
>TRBJ2-1|TRBV12-5|few|.
CASGLLLDGDEQFF
TGTGCTAGTGGTTTGCTCCTAGACGGGGATGAGCAGTTCTTC
>TRBJ2-7|TRBV3-1|.|.
CASSFRERNEQYF
TGTGCCAGCAGCTTCAGGGAGCGGAACGAGCAGTACTTC
>TRBJ2-2|TRBV4-1|.|TRBD2
CASSGAGDTGELFF
TGCGCCAGTAGCGGGGCGGGCGACACCGGGGAGCTGTTTTTT
>TRBJ2-1|TRBV5-6|.|TRBD2
CASSYLGAGGYNEQFF
TGTGCCAGCAGCTATCTTGGAGCGGGAGGATACAATGAGCAGTTCTTC